Listed below are T cell receptor beta chains from one sample, sequenced in a study of tumor-infiltrating lymphocytes in oesophageal squamous cell carcinoma. In TCRdb, the PCR reads were re-called with MiXCR into one record per CDR3 protein. This table holds under 20,000 distinct CDR3 sequences, under 70% found once. Sequenced input: esophageal tumor tissue. These receptors originate from a female donor with esophageal squamous cell carcinoma. Each CDR3 is given with its conserved first and last residue. D genes are given only for firm matches. Size is omitted from some rows. Given values are once, few, many or a class for expanded clones.

V: TRBV20-1
D: TRBD2
size: -
J: TRBJ2-1
DNA: TGCAGTGCTAGCCCTCCTTTTCAAAGACTAGCGGGAGGGCCGGGTGAGCAGTTCTTC
CDR3: CSASPPFQRLAGGPGEQFF

V: TRBV7-2
D: -
size: -
J: TRBJ1-4
DNA: TGTGCCAGCAGCTTAGTCCTAAATGAAAAACTGTTTTTT
CDR3: CASSLVLNEKLFF

V: TRBV30
D: -
size: -
J: TRBJ2-7
DNA: TGTGCCTGGAGGGACAGCTCCTACGAGCAGTACTTC
CDR3: CAWRDSSYEQYF

V: TRBV19
D: TRBD1
size: many
J: TRBJ1-3
DNA: TGTGCCAGTGCTACAGGGGACATTGGAAACACCATATATTTT
CDR3: CASATGDIGNTIYF

V: TRBV7-8
D: -
size: once
J: TRBJ2-3
DNA: TGTGCCAGCAGCCCCAGCGGGCCTCAAGCGGTAGATACGCAGTATTTT
CDR3: CASSPSGPQAVDTQYF

V: TRBV6-1
D: -
size: -
J: TRBJ1-5
DNA: TGTGCCAGCAGGCCCAAGGGAGGGATGGGGAGCAATCAGCCCCAGCATTTT
CDR3: CASRPKGGMGSNQPQHF

V: TRBV7-2
D: -
size: -
J: TRBJ2-7
DNA: TGTGCCAGCAGCCGCCGACAGGTCTACGAGCAGTACTTC
CDR3: CASSRRQVYEQYF

V: TRBV6-1
D: -
size: once
J: TRBJ2-7
DNA: TGTGCCAGCAGCCCTGATACCAGTTCTGAGTTCTTC
CDR3: CASSPDTSSEFF

V: TRBV5-1
D: TRBD1
size: medium-sized
J: TRBJ2-7
DNA: TGCGCCAGCAGCATAGGGACAGGGGCAACCTACGAGCAGTACTTC
CDR3: CASSIGTGATYEQYF

V: TRBV7-7
D: -
size: few
J: TRBJ2-1
DNA: TGTGCTAGCAGCTTAGCGCTCGGGGGTTTGGGCCTCTCCTACAATGAGCAGTTCTTC
CDR3: CASSLALGGLGLSYNEQFF

V: TRBV4-1
D: -
size: -
J: TRBJ2-1
DNA: TGCGCCAGCAGCCAAGAAAACAATGAGCAGTTCTTC
CDR3: CASSQENNEQFF

V: TRBV27
D: -
size: -
J: TRBJ2-6
DNA: TGTGCCAGCAGCCTGACAAGCAACACCGGGGAGCTGTACTTC
CDR3: CASSLTSNTGELYF

V: TRBV7-6
D: TRBD1
size: -
J: TRBJ1-4
DNA: TGTGCCAGCAGCACGGGACAGGGGGATGAAAAACTGTTTTTT
CDR3: CASSTGQGDEKLFF

V: TRBV6-6
D: -
size: -
J: TRBJ2-1
DNA: TGTGCCAGCAGTTACACCGGGGTTAACACTGAAGCTTTGTTC
CDR3: CASSYTGVNTEALF

V: TRBV7-3
D: TRBD2
size: many
J: TRBJ2-7
DNA: TGTGCCAGCAGCTTTGCGGGGGACTCGGGTGAGCAGTACTTC
CDR3: CASSFAGDSGEQYF

V: TRBV5-1
D: -
size: -
J: TRBJ1-2
DNA: TGCGCCAGCGGGTCTCCAGGGAGCTATGGCTACACCTTC
CDR3: CASGSPGSYGYTF

V: TRBV7-2
D: -
size: once
J: TRBJ2-7
DNA: TGTGCCAGCAGCCAGTGGGACGGAAGCTCCTACGAGCAGTACTTC
CDR3: CASSQWDGSSYEQYF

V: TRBV12-5
D: TRBD1
size: once
J: TRBJ2-5
DNA: TGTGCTAGTGGTGGAGGCTGGACAGGGTCCTACAATGAGCAGTACTTC
CDR3: CASGGGWTGSYNEQYF

V: TRBV7-2
D: -
size: -
J: TRBJ1-1
DNA: TGTGCCAGCAGCCCGATGATGGGTCGGTACACTGAAGCTTTCTTT
CDR3: CASSPMMGRYTEAFF

V: TRBV7-6
D: -
size: -
J: TRBJ2-7
DNA: TGTGCCAGCAGCTTATCTGGGACCGGATACGAGCAGTACTTC
CDR3: CASSLSGTGYEQYF

V: TRBV10-1
D: TRBD2
size: many
J: TRBJ2-5
DNA: TGCGCCAGCAGTGAGTCCGGGGTGGGGGTGGCTAGCGGGAATTTGGGAGAGACCCAGTACTTC
CDR3: CASSESGVGVASGNLGETQYF

V: TRBV24-1
D: TRBD1
size: once
J: TRBJ2-1
DNA: TGTGCCACCAGCCTCCGACCGGGACAGGGTAGAAATGAGCAGTTCTTC
CDR3: CATSLRPGQGRNEQFF